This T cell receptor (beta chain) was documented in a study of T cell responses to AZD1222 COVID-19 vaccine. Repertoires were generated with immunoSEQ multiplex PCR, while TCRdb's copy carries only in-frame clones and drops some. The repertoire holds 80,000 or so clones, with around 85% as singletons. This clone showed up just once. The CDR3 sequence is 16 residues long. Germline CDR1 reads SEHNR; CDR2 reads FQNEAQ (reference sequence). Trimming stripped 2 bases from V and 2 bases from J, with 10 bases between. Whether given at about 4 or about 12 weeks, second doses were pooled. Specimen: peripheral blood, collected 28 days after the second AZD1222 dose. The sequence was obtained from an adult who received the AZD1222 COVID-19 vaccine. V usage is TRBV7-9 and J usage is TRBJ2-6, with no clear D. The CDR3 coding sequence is TGTGCCAGCAGCTTAACTCCGGCTACTGGGGCCAACGTCCTGACTTTC. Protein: CASSLTPATGANVLTF.